The rows below give T cell receptor beta chains drawn from one sample of a study of T cell repertoires in cytomegalovirus infection. One entry per CDR3 protein results from TCRdb running MiXCR on the reads. The sample lists under 200,000 distinct CDR3 sequences; 9.5% were seen once. Sequencing was done on a sample of PBMCs. These receptors were obtained from a human donor in good health (CMV status not recorded). Some clones in this sample may be carry-over from other donors' samples. Both conserved end residues are trimmed from each CDR3. The order of the fields is J gene, V gene, CDR3 protein.

J gene: TRBJ1-1
V gene: TRBV7-2
CDR3 protein: ASSKGLQNTEAF

J gene: TRBJ1-5
V gene: TRBV6-2/TRBV6-3
CDR3 protein: ASSNPGTQNSNQPQH

J gene: TRBJ2-5
V gene: TRBV20-1
CDR3 protein: SAARETQY

J gene: TRBJ1-1
V gene: TRBV7-2
CDR3 protein: ASSLSPLNTEAF

J gene: TRBJ2-5
V gene: TRBV25-1
CDR3 protein: ASGGRRETQY

J gene: TRBJ2-3
V gene: TRBV7-2
CDR3 protein: ASSWSGGRSTDTQY

J gene: TRBJ1-3
V gene: TRBV11-2
CDR3 protein: ASSLGHMSSGNTIY

J gene: TRBJ2-1
V gene: TRBV7-6
CDR3 protein: ASSLRRGAMREQF

J gene: TRBJ1-3
V gene: TRBV7-2
CDR3 protein: ASSLSAGAAGNTIY

J gene: TRBJ1-2
V gene: TRBV7-9
CDR3 protein: ASSINYGYT

J gene: TRBJ2-3
V gene: TRBV2
CDR3 protein: ASRDRALADTDTQY

J gene: TRBJ1-2
V gene: TRBV30
CDR3 protein: AWSVRTTDGYT

J gene: TRBJ1-1
V gene: TRBV7-2
CDR3 protein: ASSLDRQIYTEAF

J gene: TRBJ2-5
V gene: TRBV9
CDR3 protein: ASSGRAGTSDEETQY

J gene: TRBJ2-1
V gene: TRBV5-4
CDR3 protein: ASSQVGADEQF

J gene: TRBJ1-4
V gene: TRBV28
CDR3 protein: ASSLGGVSNEKLF

J gene: TRBJ2-1
V gene: TRBV15
CDR3 protein: ATSRDLARSGRASNEQF